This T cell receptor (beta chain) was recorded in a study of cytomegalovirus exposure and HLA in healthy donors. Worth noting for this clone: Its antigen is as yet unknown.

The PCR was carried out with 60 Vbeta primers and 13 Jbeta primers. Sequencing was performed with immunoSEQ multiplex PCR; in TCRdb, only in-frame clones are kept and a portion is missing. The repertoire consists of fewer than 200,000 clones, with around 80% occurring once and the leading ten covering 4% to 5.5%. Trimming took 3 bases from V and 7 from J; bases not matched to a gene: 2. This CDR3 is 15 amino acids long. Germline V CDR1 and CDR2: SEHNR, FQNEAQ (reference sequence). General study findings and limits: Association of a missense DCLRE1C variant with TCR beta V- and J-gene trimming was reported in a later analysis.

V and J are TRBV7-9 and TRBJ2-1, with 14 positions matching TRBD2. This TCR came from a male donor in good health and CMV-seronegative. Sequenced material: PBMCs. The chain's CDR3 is CASSLTSGGGNEQFF. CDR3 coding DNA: TGTGCCAGCAGCTTGACTAGCGGGGGGGGAAATGAGCAGTTCTTC.